The clone carrying this T cell receptor (beta chain) was seen a few times. The data are from a study of T-cell reconstitution after alpha-beta-depleted transplantation in children. This sample's TCRbeta library carried unique molecular identifier barcodes. TCRdb passed the PCR reads through MiXCR, listing each CDR3 protein once. This table holds hundreds of thousands of distinct CDR3 sequences, 30% to 35% found once. The V and J ends lost 0 bases and 6 bases respectively, with 9 bases between them. CDR3 length equals 13 residues. This TCR came from a human donor who donated a stem cell graft to a child with aplastic anemia. The V call is TRBV12-3 or TRBV12-4, the J call TRBJ2-7; D is undetermined. The starting material was PBMCs from the stem cell graft donor, obtained from the stem cell graft. The CDR3 reads CASSLAPQSEQYV. The CDR3 nucleotides read TGTGCCAGCAGTTTAGCCCCGCAGTCCGAGCAGTACGTC.